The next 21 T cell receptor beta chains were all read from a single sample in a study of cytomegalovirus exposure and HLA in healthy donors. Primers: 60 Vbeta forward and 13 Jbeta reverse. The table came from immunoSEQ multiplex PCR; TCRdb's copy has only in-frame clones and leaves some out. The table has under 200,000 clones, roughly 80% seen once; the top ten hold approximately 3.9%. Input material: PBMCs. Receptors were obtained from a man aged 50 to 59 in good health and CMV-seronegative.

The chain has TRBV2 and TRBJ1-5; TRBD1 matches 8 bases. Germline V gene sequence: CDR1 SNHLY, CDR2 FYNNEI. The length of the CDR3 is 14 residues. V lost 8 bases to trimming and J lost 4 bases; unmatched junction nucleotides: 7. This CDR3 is CASRQGKGNQPQHF. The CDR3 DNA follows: TGTGCCAGCCGACAGGGGAAAGGGAATCAGCCCCAGCATTTT.

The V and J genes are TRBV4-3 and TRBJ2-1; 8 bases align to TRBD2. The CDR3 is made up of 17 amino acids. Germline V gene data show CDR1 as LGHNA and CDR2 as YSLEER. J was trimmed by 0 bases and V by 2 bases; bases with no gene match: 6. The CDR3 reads CASSQRTSGSSYNEQFF. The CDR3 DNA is TGCGCCAGCAGCCAACGAACTAGCGGAAGCTCCTACAATGAGCAGTTCTTC.

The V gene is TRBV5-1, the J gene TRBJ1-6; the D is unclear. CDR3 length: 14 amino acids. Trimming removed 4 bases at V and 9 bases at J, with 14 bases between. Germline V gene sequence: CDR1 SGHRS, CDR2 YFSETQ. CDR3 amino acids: CASSRGPVGSPLHF. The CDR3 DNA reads TGCGCCAGCAGCCGGGGTCCGGTGGGTTCACCCCTCCACTTT.

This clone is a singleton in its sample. The CDR3 coding sequence is TGTGCCAGTAGTAACTATGTGAACACTGAAGCTTTCTTT. Translated: CASSNYVNTEAFF. The chain has TRBV19 and TRBJ1-1; D unresolved. Germline V CDR1 and CDR2: LNHDA, SQIVND (reference sequence). Trimming cost V 4 bases and J 0 bases, with 6 bases left between them. The CDR3 spans 13 residues.

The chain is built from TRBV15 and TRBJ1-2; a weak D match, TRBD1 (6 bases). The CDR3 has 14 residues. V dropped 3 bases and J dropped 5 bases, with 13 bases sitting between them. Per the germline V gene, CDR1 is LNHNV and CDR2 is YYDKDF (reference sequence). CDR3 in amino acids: CATSSYRVDYGYTF. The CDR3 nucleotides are TGTGCCACCAGCAGTTACAGGGTGGATTATGGCTACACCTTC.

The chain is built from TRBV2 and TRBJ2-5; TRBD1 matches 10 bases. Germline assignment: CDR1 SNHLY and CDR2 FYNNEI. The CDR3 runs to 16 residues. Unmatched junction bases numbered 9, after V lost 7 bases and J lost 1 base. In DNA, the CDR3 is TGTGCCAGCAATCTAGGCAGGACAGGGGGCCAAGAGACCCAGTACTTC. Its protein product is CASNLGRTGGQETQYF.

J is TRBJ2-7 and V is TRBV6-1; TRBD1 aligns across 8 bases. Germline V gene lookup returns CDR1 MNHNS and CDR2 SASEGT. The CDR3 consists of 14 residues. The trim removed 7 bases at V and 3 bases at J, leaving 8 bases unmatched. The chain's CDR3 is CASILQGVGYEQYF. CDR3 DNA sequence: TGTGCCAGCATCCTACAGGGGGTAGGCTACGAGCAGTACTTC.

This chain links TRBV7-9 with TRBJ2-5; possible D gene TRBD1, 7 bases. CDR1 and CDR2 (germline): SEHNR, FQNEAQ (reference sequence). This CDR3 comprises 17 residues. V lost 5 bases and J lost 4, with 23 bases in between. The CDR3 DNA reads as TGTGCCAGCAGCCAATACCAGCAACAGGGGAGGTTAGAGACCCAGTACTTC. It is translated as CASSQYQQQGRLETQYF.

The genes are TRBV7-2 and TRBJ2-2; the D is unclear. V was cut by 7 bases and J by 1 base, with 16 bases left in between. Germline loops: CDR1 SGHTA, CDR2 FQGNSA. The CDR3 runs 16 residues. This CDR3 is CASTLQTLVNTGELFF. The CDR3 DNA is TGTGCCAGCACTCTCCAGACCCTAGTGAACACCGGGGAGCTGTTTTTT.

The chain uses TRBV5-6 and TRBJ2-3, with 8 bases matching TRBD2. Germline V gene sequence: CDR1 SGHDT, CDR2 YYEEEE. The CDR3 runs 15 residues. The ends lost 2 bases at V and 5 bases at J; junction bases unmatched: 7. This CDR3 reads CASSFRRGGKDTQYF. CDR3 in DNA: TGTGCCAGCAGCTTTAGACGGGGGGGCAAAGATACGCAGTATTTT.

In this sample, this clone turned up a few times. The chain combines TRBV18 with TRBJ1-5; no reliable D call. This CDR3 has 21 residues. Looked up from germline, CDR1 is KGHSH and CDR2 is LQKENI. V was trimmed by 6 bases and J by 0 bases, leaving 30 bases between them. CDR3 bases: TGTGCCAGCTCCCGAGGGCCCCAGTCGTCGAGAATCCCCTATAGCAATCAGCCCCAGCATTTT. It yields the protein CASSRGPQSSRIPYSNQPQHF.

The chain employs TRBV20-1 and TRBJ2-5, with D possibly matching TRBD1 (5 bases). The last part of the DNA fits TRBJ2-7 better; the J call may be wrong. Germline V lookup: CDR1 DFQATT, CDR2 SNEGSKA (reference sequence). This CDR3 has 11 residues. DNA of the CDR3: TGCAGTGCTCCCAGGGTCCACGAGCAGTACTTC. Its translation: CSAPRVHEQYF.

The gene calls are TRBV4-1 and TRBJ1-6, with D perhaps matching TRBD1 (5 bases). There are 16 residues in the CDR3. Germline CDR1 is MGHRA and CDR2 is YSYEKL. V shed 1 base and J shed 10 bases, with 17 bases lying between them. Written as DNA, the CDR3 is TGCGCCAGCAGCCAAGGAGTGGTCCAGGGAGGATCACCCCTCCACTTT. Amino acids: CASSQGVVQGGSPLHF.

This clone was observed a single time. CDR3 coding DNA: TGTGCCAGCTGTTTAGGGACTACGAACACCGGGGAGCTGTTTTTT. It is translated as CASCLGTTNTGELFF. The chain employs TRBV9 and TRBJ2-2, with 7 nucleotides matching TRBD2. Germline trimming cut 7 bases from V and 0 bases from J; bases unmatched to any gene: 6. The CDR3 covers 15 residues. CDR1 SGDLS and CDR2 YYNGEE come from the germline V gene.

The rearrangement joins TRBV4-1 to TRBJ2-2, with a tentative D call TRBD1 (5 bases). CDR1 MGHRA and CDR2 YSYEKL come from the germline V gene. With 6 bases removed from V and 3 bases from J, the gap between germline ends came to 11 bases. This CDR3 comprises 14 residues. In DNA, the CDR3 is TGCGCCAGCAGTCGACAGCCGGACACCGGGGAGCTGTTTTTT. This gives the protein CASSRQPDTGELFF.

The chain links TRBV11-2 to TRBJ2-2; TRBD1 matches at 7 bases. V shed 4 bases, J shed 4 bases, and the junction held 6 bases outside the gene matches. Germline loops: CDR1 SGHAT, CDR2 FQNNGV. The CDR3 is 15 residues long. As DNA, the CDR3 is TGTGCCAGCAGCTCTCTCGACAGGGCCACCGGGGAGCTGTTTTTT. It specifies CASSSLDRATGELFF.

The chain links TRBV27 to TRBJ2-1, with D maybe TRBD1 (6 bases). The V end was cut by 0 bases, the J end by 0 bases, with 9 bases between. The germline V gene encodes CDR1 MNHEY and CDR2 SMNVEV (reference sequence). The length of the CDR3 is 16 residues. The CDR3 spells CASSLSSRGSYNEQFF. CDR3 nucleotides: TGTGCCAGCAGTTTATCGAGCAGGGGCTCCTACAATGAGCAGTTCTTC.

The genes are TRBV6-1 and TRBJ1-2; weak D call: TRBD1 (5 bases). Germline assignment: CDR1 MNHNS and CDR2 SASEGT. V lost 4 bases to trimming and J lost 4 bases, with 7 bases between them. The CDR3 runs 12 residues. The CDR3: CASSAQGYGYTF. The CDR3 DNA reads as TGTGCCAGCAGTGCTCAGGGCTATGGCTACACCTTC.

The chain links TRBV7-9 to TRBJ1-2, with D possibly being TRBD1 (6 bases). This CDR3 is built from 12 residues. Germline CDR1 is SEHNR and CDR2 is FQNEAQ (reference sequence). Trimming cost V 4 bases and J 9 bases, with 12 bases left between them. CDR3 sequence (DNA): TGTGCCAGCAGCTCCACACAGGGACGCTACACCTTC. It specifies CASSSTQGRYTF.

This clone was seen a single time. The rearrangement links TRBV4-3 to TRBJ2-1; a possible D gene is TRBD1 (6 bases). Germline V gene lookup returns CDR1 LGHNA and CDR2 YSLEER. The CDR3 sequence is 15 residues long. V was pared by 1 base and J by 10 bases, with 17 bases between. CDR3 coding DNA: TGCGCCAGCAGCCAAGCAGGGTTACAGGGCTACGAGCAGTTCTTC. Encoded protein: CASSQAGLQGYEQFF.

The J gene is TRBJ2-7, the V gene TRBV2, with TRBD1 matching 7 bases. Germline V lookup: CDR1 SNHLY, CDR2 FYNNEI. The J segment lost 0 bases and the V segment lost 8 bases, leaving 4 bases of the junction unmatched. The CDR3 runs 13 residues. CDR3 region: CASGQAFSYEQYF. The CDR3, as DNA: TGTGCCAGCGGACAGGCGTTCTCCTACGAGCAGTACTTC.